This is a list of T cell receptor beta chains from one sample in a study of CD8 T cells in ankylosing spondylitis. One entry per CDR3 protein results from TCRdb running MiXCR on the 5' RACE reads. This sample has some 220,000 distinct CDR3 sequences, with 8.2% found just once. Material: blood, either unsorted or a sorted T cell fraction (not recorded which). Receptors were obtained from a female donor with ankylosing spondylitis or in good health (not recorded which). The CDR3 runs from the conserved cysteine through the conserved F or W. Each record gives: clone size, V gene, J gene, CDR3 length, D gene, CDR3 protein, CDR3 DNA. The D gene is left open where the match is weak. Only part of the rows carry a size: once, few, many, or a class if the clone is expanded.

many,TRBV10-3,TRBJ2-7,13,-,CAISGTDSNEQYF,TGTGCCATCAGTGGAACAGACAGTAACGAGCAGTACTTC
-,TRBV7-2,TRBJ2-7,16,-,CASSLAWAGSAYEQYF,TGTGCCAGCAGCTTAGCTTGGGCGGGTTCGGCCTACGAGCAGTACTTC
many,TRBV4-1,TRBJ1-3,15,-,CASSQDRTSGNTIYF,TGCGCCAGCAGCCAAGACCGGACTTCAGGAAACACCATATATTTT
many,TRBV6-2/TRBV6-3,TRBJ2-2,13,-,CASSTSHTGELFF,TGTGCCAGCAGTACGAGTCACACCGGGGAGCTGTTTTTT
many,TRBV5-4,TRBJ1-1,15,-,CASSSARGRNTEAFF,TGTGCCAGCAGCTCAGCCAGGGGCAGGAACACTGAAGCTTTCTTT
many,TRBV7-9,TRBJ2-7,13,TRBD2,CASSLDRAGGRYF,TGTGCCAGCAGCTTAGACCGAGCGGGAGGCCGGTACTTC
many,TRBV20-1,TRBJ2-5,14,-,CSANPPRWQETQYF,TGCAGTGCTAACCCCCCACGATGGCAAGAGACCCAGTACTTC
few,TRBV29-1,TRBJ1-4,15,-,CSVGPLGMPNEKLFF,TGCAGCGTTGGGCCTTTGGGGATGCCTAATGAAAAACTGTTTTTT
many,TRBV20-1,TRBJ1-1,8,-,CSAIGAFF,TGCAGTGCTATCGGGGCTTTCTTT
few,TRBV7-9,TRBJ1-1,11,-,CASSYDGEAFF,TGTGCCAGCAGCTACGACGGTGAAGCTTTCTTT
many,TRBV12-3/TRBV12-4,TRBJ1-1,14,TRBD1,CASSSGTGWSEAFF,TGTGCCAGCAGTTCCGGGACAGGGTGGTCTGAAGCTTTCTTT
many,TRBV20-1,TRBJ2-3,13,-,CSAWGVGTDTQYF,TGCAGCGCCTGGGGAGTGGGCACAGATACGCAGTATTTT